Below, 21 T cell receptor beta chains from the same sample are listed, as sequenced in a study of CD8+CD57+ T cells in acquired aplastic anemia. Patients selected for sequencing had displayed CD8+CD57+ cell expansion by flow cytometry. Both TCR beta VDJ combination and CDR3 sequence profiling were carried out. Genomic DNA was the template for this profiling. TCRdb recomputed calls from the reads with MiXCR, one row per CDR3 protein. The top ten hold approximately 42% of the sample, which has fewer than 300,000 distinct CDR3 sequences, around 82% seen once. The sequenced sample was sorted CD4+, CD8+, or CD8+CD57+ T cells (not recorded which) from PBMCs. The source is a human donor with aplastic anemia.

The CDR3 loop reads CASSVDHTGNSPPFF. For the CDR3, the DNA is TGTGCCAGCAGCGTAGATCACACAGGGAACTCACCCCCTTTCTTT. The chain uses TRBV9 and TRBJ1-1; D may be TRBD1 (6 bases). This CDR3 is built from 15 residues. The germline V and J ends were trimmed by 0 bases and 12 bases, with 21 bases remaining between them. CDR1 and CDR2 (germline): SGDLS, YYNGEE. The variable domain in full, with the rest retrieved from reference TRBV9 and TRBJ1-1, is DSGVTQTPKHLITATGQRVTLRCSPRSGDLSVYWYQQSLDQGLQFLIQYYNGEERAKGNILERFSAQQFPDLHSELNLSSLELGDSALYFCASSVDHTGNSPPFFGQGTRLTVV.

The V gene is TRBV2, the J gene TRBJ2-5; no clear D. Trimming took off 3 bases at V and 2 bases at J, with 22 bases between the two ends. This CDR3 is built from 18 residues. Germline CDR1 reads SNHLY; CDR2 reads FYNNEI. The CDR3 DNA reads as TGTGCCAGCAGTGATGCTTATAGCAATCAGCCCCAGCAAGAGACCCAGTACTTC. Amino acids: CASSDAYSNQPQQETQYF.

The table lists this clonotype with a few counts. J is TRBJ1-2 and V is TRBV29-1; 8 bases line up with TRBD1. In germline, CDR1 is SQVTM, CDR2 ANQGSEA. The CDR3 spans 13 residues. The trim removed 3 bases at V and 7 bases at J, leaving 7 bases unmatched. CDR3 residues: CSVDIGQGGGYTF. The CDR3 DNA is TGCAGCGTTGACATAGGACAGGGAGGTGGCTACACCTTC.

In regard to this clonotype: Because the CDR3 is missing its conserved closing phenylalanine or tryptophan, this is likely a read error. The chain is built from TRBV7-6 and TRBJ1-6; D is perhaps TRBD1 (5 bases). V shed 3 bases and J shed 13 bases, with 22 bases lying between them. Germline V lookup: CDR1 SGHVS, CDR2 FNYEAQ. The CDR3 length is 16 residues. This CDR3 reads CASSLGEGNYNLPLHS. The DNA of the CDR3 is TGTGCCAGCAGCTTGGGGGAGGGCAACTATAACCTCCCCCTCCACTCT.

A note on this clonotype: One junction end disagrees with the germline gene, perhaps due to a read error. The CDR3, as DNA: TGTGCCAGCAGCGTAGACAGAGGGCGTTCTGCAGATACGTTT. Translation gives CASSVDRGRSADTF. The chain carries TRBV7-2 and TRBJ2-3, with D perhaps TRBD1 or TRBD2 (5 bases each). Looked up from germline, CDR1 is SGHTA and CDR2 is FQGNSA. CDR3 length: 14 amino acids.

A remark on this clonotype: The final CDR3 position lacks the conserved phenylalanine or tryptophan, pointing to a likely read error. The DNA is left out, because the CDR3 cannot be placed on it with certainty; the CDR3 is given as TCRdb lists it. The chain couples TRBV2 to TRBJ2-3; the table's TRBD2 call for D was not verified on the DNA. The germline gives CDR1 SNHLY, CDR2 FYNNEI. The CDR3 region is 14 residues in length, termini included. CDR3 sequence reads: CASSDAGGPDTQFV.

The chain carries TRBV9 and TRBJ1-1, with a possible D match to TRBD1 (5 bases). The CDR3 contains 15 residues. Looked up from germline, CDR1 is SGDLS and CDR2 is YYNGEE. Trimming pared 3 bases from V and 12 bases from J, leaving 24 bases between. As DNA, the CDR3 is TGTGCCAGCAGCGGTGGAGGGGCAGGCAACGAGCAGTCTTTCTTT. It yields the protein CASSGGGAGNEQSFF.

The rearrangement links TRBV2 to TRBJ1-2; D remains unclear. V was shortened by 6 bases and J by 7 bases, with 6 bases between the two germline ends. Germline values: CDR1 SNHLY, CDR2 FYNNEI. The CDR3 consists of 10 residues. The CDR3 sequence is CASSPSGYTF. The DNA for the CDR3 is TGTGCCAGCAGCCCCAGTGGCTACACCTTC. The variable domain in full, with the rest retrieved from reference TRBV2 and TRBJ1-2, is EPEVTQTPSHQVTQMGQEVILRCVPISNHLYFYWYRQILGQKVEFLVSFYNNEISEKSEIFDDQFSVERPDGSNFTLKIRSTKLEDSAMYFCASSPSGYTFGSGTRLTVV.

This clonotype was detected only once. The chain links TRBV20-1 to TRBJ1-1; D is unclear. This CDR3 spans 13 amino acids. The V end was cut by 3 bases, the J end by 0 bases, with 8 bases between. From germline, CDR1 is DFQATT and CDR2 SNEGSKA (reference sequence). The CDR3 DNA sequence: TGCAGTGCTAGGAACCAAATGAACACTGAAGCTTTCTTT. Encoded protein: CSARNQMNTEAFF.

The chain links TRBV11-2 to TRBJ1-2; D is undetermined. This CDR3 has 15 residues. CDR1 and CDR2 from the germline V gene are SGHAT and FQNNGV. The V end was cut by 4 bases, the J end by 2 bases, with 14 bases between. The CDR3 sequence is CASSWGRTSNYGYTF. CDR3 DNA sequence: TGTGCCAGCAGCTGGGGTCGAACGTCAAACTATGGCTACACCTTC.

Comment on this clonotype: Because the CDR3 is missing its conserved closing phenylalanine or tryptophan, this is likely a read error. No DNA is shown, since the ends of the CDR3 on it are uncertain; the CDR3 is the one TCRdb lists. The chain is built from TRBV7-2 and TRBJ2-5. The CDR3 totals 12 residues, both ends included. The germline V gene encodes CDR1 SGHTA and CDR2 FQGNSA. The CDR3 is CASSLAAETQTY.

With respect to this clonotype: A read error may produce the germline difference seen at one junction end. This CDR3 is CASSPAGRYGAHVLTF. As DNA, the CDR3 is TGTGCCAGCAGCCCAGCGGGTAGGTACGGGGCCCACGTCCTGACTTTC. The chain is built from TRBV7-9 and TRBJ2-6, with D possibly being TRBD2 (6 bases). Germline CDR1 reads SEHNR; CDR2 reads FQNEAQ (reference sequence). The CDR3 extends over 16 amino acids.

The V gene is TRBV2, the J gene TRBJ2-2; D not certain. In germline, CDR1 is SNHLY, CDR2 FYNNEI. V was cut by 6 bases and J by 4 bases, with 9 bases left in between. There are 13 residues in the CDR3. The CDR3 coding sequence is TGTGCCAGCAGCACTTTGAGCACCGGGGAGCTGTTTTTT. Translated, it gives CASSTLSTGELFF.

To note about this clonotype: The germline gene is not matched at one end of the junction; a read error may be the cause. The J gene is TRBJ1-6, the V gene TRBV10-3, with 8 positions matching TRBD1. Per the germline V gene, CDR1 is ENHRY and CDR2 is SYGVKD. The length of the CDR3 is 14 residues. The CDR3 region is CAISYSGTGYPLYF. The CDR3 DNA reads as TGTGCCATCAGTTACTCGGGGACAGGCTACCCCCTGTACTTC.

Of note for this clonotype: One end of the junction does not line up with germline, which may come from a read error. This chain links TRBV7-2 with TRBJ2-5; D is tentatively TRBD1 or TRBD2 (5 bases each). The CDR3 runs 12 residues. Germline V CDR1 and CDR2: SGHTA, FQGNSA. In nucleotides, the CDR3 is TGTGCCGGAAACGGGGCTAGGACGGGTCGACACTTC. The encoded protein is CAGNGARTGRHF.

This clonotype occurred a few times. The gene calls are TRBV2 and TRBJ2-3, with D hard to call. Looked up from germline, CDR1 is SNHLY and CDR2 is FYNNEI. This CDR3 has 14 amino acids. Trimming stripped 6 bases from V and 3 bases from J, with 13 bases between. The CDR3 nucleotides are TGTGCCAGCAGCTCGTCCTTGGGGACAGATACGCAGTATTTT. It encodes CASSSSLGTDTQYF.

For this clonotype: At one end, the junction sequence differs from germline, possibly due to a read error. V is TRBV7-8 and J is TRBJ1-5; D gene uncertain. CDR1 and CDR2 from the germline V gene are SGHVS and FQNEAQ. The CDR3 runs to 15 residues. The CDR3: CASSQELSSNQPRHF. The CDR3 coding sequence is TGCGCCAGCAGCCAAGAGTTAAGTAGCAATCAGCCCCGGCATTTT.

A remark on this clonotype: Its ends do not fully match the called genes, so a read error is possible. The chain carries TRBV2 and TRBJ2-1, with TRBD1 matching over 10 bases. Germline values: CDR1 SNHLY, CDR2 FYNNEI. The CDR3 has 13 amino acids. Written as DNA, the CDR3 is TGCAGTGCCGGGGACAGGGGAGCAAATGAGCAGTTCTTC. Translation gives CSAGDRGANEQFF.

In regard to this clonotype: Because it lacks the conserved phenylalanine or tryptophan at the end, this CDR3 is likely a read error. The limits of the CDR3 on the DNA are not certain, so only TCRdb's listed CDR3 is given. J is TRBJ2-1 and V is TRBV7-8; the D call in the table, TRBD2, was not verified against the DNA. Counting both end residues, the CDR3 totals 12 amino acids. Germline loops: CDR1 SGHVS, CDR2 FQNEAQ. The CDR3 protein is CASSLAGGHDMH.

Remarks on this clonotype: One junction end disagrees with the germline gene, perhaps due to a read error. The CDR3 is CASSVGRGAYNKQFF. The CDR3 DNA follows: TGTGCCAGTAGTGTAGGTCGCGGGGCCTACAATAAGCAGTTCTTC. The rearrangement joins TRBV19 to TRBJ2-3; weak D call: TRBD2 (6 bases). The J call may not be correct, given that the DNA end is closer to TRBJ2-1. This CDR3 has 15 residues. Germline assignment: CDR1 LNHDA and CDR2 SQIVND (reference sequence).

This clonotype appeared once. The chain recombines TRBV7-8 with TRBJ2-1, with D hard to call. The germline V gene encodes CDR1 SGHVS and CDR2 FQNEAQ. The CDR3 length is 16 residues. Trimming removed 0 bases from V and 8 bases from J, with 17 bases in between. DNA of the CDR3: TGTGCCAGCAGCTTAGCAGGAAGCGCCGATACCGATGAGCAGTTCTTC. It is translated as CASSLAGSADTDEQFF.